This T cell receptor beta chain was documented in a study of OX40 agonist ivuxolimab in advanced cancers. Study background: In this cohort, patients received ivuxolimab, an agonistic anti-OX40 (CD134) antibody. Dose-escalation patients had hepatocellular carcinoma, melanoma, renal cell or head and neck cancer. Patients were dosed intravenously with ivuxolimab at 0.01 to 10 mg/kg every 2 weeks.

Study-level points and caveats: Also present in some nonresponders was a low level of normalized T-cell clonal expansion.

The assay was immunoSEQ multiplex PCR, and TCRdb's table has in-frame clones only and misses some. The sample shows fewer than 80,000 clones, 77% of them seen only once. The table lists this clone with a few counts. As yet, its antigen is unknown. The J segment lost 6 bases and the V segment lost 4 bases, leaving 15 bases of the junction unmatched. The CDR3 has 16 amino acids. The germline CDR1 and CDR2 sequences are SGHRS and YFSETQ. The J gene is TRBJ1-1, the V gene TRBV5-1, with TRBD1 matching 7 bases. The clonotype originates from an adult with an advanced solid tumor such as melanoma, head and neck, liver or kidney cancer. The sequenced sample was CD4+ or CD8+ T cells sorted from blood, obtained in a trial of the OX40 agonist ivuxolimab. CDR3: CASSQEGAWDLPEAFF. CDR3 DNA: TGCGCCAGCAGCCAGGAGGGGGCGTGGGACCTCCCTGAAGCTTTCTTT.